Listed below are T cell receptor beta chains from one sample, sequenced in a study of blood T cell repertoires in COVID-19. This table comes from immunoSEQ multiplex PCR, and its TCRdb copy is limited to in-frame clones, with some not included. The sample carries about 50,000 clones, 90% recorded once. Sequences were obtained from peripheral blood. The source is a human donor in a cohort sampled during active COVID-19. The CDR3 runs from the conserved cysteine through the conserved F or W. A D gene is named only where the DNA matches it firmly. The size entry is marked missing in some rows and otherwise reads once, few, many or a size class.

>NA|TRBJ2-5|NA|TRBV12-5
TGTGCTAGTGGTTGGGCAACGGGGGAGATGATCGAGACCCAGTACTTC
CASGWATGEMIETQYF
>NA|TRBJ1-5|NA|TRBV10-3
TGTGCCATCAGTGAGTTTGGGGGGTCGGGACAGCCCCAGCATTTT
CAISEFGGSGQPQHF
>NA|TRBJ2-7|TRBD2|TRBV5-4
TGTGCCAGCAGTAACGGGGGAGCGGGAGGCCTCTACGAGCAGTACTTC
CASSNGGAGGLYEQYF
>NA|TRBJ1-2|NA|TRBV27
TGTGCCAGCAGTTTATTCGGTCAGGGCTTCTATGGCTACACCTTC
CASSLFGQGFYGYTF
>NA|TRBJ2-5|NA|TRBV24-1
TGTGCCACCAGTCATCCGGGAACAGTCCTGTACCAAGAGACCCAGTACTTC
CATSHPGTVLYQETQYF
>NA|TRBJ2-7|NA|TRBV5-6
TGTGCCAGCTGTACCACGGACAGCCCCTTTACCGAGCAGTACTTC
CASCTTDSPFTEQYF
>NA|TRBJ2-1|TRBD1|TRBV6-4
TGTGCCAGCAGGGGACAGGGCCTGAATGAGCAGTTCTTC
CASRGQGLNEQFF
>NA|TRBJ1-5|NA|TRBV18
TGTGCCAGCTCCCCGCGTGAGGTTGAGAACAATCAGCCCCAGCATTTT
CASSPREVENNQPQHF
>NA|TRBJ2-3|TRBD2|TRBV7-2
TGTGCCAGCAGCACAGAGGGTAGCGGGGGGTTGAGAGATACGCAGTATTTT
CASSTEGSGGLRDTQYF
>NA|TRBJ2-7|NA|TRBV2
TGTGCCAGCAGTGGGATGTACGGGAGTTACGAGCAGTACTTC
CASSGMYGSYEQYF
>NA|TRBJ2-1|NA|TRBV30
TGTGCCTGGAGCGGGGGGCTTGATCCGTTCTTC
CAWSGGLDPFF
>NA|TRBJ2-2|TRBD1|TRBV10-3
TGTGCCATCAGTGAGCCCCGGAGGACAGGGGCGAACACCGGGGAGCTGTTTTTT
CAISEPRRTGANTGELFF
>NA|TRBJ1-2|NA|TRBV29-1
TGCAGCGGCTCAAGGGGCTTGGCTAACTATGGCTACACCTTC
CSGSRGLANYGYTF
>NA|TRBJ1-5|NA|TRBV15
TGTGCCACCAGCAGAGAGAGTAATCAGCCCCAGCATTTT
CATSRESNQPQHF
>once|TRBJ2-1|TRBD2|TRBV6-6
TGTGCCAGCAATCCGGGACTAGAGGGTGAGCAGTTCTTC
CASNPGLEGEQFF
>NA|TRBJ2-3|NA|TRBV5-6
TGTGCCAGCAGCTTGTGGGCCCTTCGGCATACGCAGTATTTT
CASSLWALRHTQYF
>NA|TRBJ2-7|TRBD2|TRBV7-9
TGTGCCAGCAGCCCCGGACTAGCGGGCTACGAGCAGTACTTC
CASSPGLAGYEQYF
>NA|TRBJ2-7|TRBD2|TRBV4-1
TGCGCCAGCAGCCAAGCGGGAGGTTCAGGTACCTACGAGCAGTACTTC
CASSQAGGSGTYEQYF
>NA|TRBJ1-1|NA|TRBV28
TGTGCCAGCAGCGTGAACACTGAAGCTTTCTTT
CASSVNTEAFF
>NA|TRBJ2-3|TRBD1|TRBV5-1
TGCGCCAGCAGCACAGGGACAGGGAGCGATACGCAGTATTTT
CASSTGTGSDTQYF
>once|TRBJ2-3|NA|TRBV5-8
TGTGCCAGCAGCTTGTCCCCGGCGCAGTATTTT
CASSLSPAQYF
>NA|TRBJ1-1|NA|TRBV5-5
TGTGCCAGCAGCCCCAATGTTCGGGCGTCGCGGGCTGAAGCTTTCTTT
CASSPNVRASRAEAFF
>NA|TRBJ1-5|NA|TRBV7-9
TGTGCCAGCAGCCGCGATGAACAGCCCCAGCATTTT
CASSRDEQPQHF
>NA|TRBJ2-2|TRBD2|TRBV6-5
TGTGCCAGCAGCCTTGGACTAGCCGGGGAGCTGTTTTTT
CASSLGLAGELFF
>NA|TRBJ2-1|TRBD2|TRBV14
TGTGCCAGCAGCCAACCCAGACTAGCGCAGAATGAGCAGTTCTTC
CASSQPRLAQNEQFF
>NA|TRBJ1-1|TRBD1|TRBV3-1/TRBV3-2
TGTGCCAGCAACGGGGGGACAGGGTTGAACACTGAAGCTTTCTTT
CASNGGTGLNTEAFF
>NA|TRBJ2-3|TRBD2|TRBV4-3
TGCGCCAGCAGCCAAGATTCGAGTGGACTAGCAGATACGCAGTATTTT
CASSQDSSGLADTQYF
>NA|TRBJ2-6|NA|TRBV5-4
TGTGCCAGCAGCTTGGACGGAGTCTCTGGGGCCAACGTCCTGACTTTC
CASSLDGVSGANVLTF
>NA|TRBJ2-5|TRBD1|TRBV30
TGTGCCTGGAGCGACAGGGCCAGGAAAGAGACCCAGTACTTC
CAWSDRARKETQYF
>NA|TRBJ1-2|NA|TRBV2
TGTGCCAGCAGGAAGCAGGCTGGATATGGCTACACCTTC
CASRKQAGYGYTF
>NA|TRBJ2-3|TRBD1|TRBV29-1
TGCAGCGTTGAGCAGGGGGCGCAGGATACGCAGTATTTT
CSVEQGAQDTQYF
>NA|TRBJ2-1|NA|TRBV6-4
TGTGCCAGCAGACCTACGGGGGGCGACTACAATGAGCAGTTCTTC
CASRPTGGDYNEQFF
>NA|TRBJ2-5|NA|TRBV9
TGTGCCAGCAGCGTAGAGGCAGGCATCGTAGAGACCCAGTACTTC
CASSVEAGIVETQYF
>NA|TRBJ2-3|TRBD2|TRBV9
TGTGCCAGCAGCTCGCGGGGTTCGCGGGAGTGGGAAGATACGCAGTATTTT
CASSSRGSREWEDTQYF
>NA|TRBJ2-5|NA|TRBV28
TGTGCCAGCACCCCAATGGCTTATGTTGGCGAGACCCAGTACTTC
CASTPMAYVGETQYF
>NA|TRBJ2-3|NA|TRBV20-1
TGCAGTGCTAGTGAACAGGTCGGCACAGATACGCAGTATTTT
CSASEQVGTDTQYF
>NA|TRBJ2-5|TRBD2|TRBV7-9
TGTGCCGGAAGAGCGGGAGAGGAGACCCAGTACTTC
CAGRAGEETQYF
>NA|TRBJ1-1|NA|TRBV6-5
TGTGCCAGCAGTTACTTTGGCTTGAACACTGAAGCTTTCTTT
CASSYFGLNTEAFF
>NA|TRBJ2-1|NA|TRBV11-2
TGTGCCAGCAGCTTAGACCTAGCCAATGAGCAGTTCTTC
CASSLDLANEQFF
>NA|TRBJ1-1|TRBD1|TRBV30
TGTGCCTGGAGTGGAGGGACAGTGGCTTTCTTT
CAWSGGTVAFF
>once|TRBJ2-7|TRBD1|TRBV29-1
TGCAGCGTCACACCGGGACAGGGCTCCCTTTTGGAGCAGTACTTC
CSVTPGQGSLLEQYF
>NA|TRBJ2-2|TRBD1|TRBV6-2/TRBV6-3
TGTGCCAGCAGTTACCAGGGACAGGGAACCGGGGAGCTGTTTTTT
CASSYQGQGTGELFF
>NA|TRBJ2-1|NA|TRBV6-4
TGTGCCAGCAGTGCAGATTCCCACAATGAGCAGTTCTTC
CASSADSHNEQFF
>few|TRBJ1-2|NA|TRBV30
TGTGCCTGGAGTCAGGGCTCTGGCTACACCTTC
CAWSQGSGYTF
>NA|TRBJ1-3|TRBD1|TRBV11-2
TGTGCCAGCAGCGCCGCGGGACAGAGCTCTGGAAACACCATATATTTT
CASSAAGQSSGNTIYF
>NA|TRBJ1-2|NA|TRBV5-6
TGTGCCAGCAGCTTGGCCGCGGGGGCAAACTATGGCTACACCTTC
CASSLAAGANYGYTF
>NA|TRBJ1-6|TRBD1|TRBV6-6
TGTGCCAGCCGGGACAGTGATAATTCACCCCTCCACTTT
CASRDSDNSPLHF
>NA|TRBJ2-7|NA|TRBV7-9
TGTGCCAGCAGTTCCCCCGGGACTTACGACGAGCAGTACTTC
CASSSPGTYDEQYF
>NA|TRBJ2-7|NA|TRBV4-1
TGCGCCAGCAGCCAAAATCTCCAGGGAAATCCCTACGAGCAGTACTTC
CASSQNLQGNPYEQYF